One and the same sample provided the 8 T cell receptor beta chains below, sequenced in a study of tumor-infiltrating lymphocytes in primary liver carcinoma. Production of TCR beta cDNA used approximately 0.45 ug total RNA together with a constant-region primer. Three nested multiplex PCR rounds, a slightly modified ARM-PCR, produced the libraries for TCR beta. The two initial PCR rounds, nine to eleven cycles each, used TRBV1-TRBV30 forward and C-beta reverse primers. In TCRdb, the multiplex PCR reads were re-called with MiXCR into one record per CDR3 protein. The sample includes 20,000 to 30,000 distinct CDR3 sequences, 60% to 80% seen only once; the top ten take around a third. Both RNA and DNA were isolated together from around 20-30 mg of bulk tissue that had not been sorted. The sequenced material came from liver tumor tissue from sampling region 5. Sample subset: tumor region T5, tumor centre. These receptors were taken from a woman in her thirties with primary liver carcinoma and hepatitis B virus infection.

The V and J genes are TRBV19 and TRBJ2-1; D uncertain. CDR1 is LNHDA, CDR2 SQIVND, per germline (reference sequence). CDR3 length: 15 residues. V shed 7 bases and J shed 1 base, with 14 bases lying between them. The chain's CDR3 is CASNIIYRSYNEQFF. CDR3 nucleotide sequence: TGTGCCAGTAATATTATTTATAGATCCTACAATGAGCAGTTCTTC.

This sequence joins TRBV2 and TRBJ2-2, with D maybe TRBD2 (8 bases). V was shortened by 4 bases and J by 9 bases, with 12 bases between the two germline ends. CDR3 length: 13 amino acids. CDR1 is SNHLY and CDR2 is FYNNEI in the germline V gene. CDR3 residues: CASSAGGGRELFF. CDR3 sequence (DNA): TGTGCCAGCAGTGCGGGAGGGGGCAGGGAGCTGTTTTTT.

On this clonotype itself: A read error may explain this, as a much larger clone is one base away. The CDR3 loop is CASSSVGEGYDYTF. CDR3 sequence (DNA): TGTGCCAGCAGCTCAGTGGGGGAAGGCTATGACTACACCTTC. V gene TRBV11-2 combines with J gene TRBJ1-2, with a possible D match to TRBD1 (5 bases). The CDR3 totals 14 residues. The germline gives CDR1 SGHAT, CDR2 FQNNGV.

About this clonotype itself: One end of the junction fails to match germline, which may point to a read error. V usage is TRBV11-2 and J usage is TRBJ1-1; TRBD1 matches at 12 bases. From germline, CDR1 is SGHAT and CDR2 FQNNGV. The CDR3 contains 20 residues. The CDR3 DNA reads as TGTGTCAGCAGCGCTCGGGACAGGGGGCACAAGAGGTGGAGTAACACTGGAGCTTTCTTT. It yields the protein CVSSARDRGHKRWSNTGAFF. The complete variable domain, with remaining parts taken from reference TRBV11-2 and TRBJ1-1, reads EAGVAQSPRYKIIEKRQSVAFWCNPISGHATLYWYQQILGQGPKLLIQFQNNGVVDDSQLPKDRFSAERLKGVDSTLKIQPAKLEDSAVYLCVSSARDRGHKRWSNTGAFFGQGTRLTVV.

This clonotype has more than one count but fewer than ten. The chain has TRBV11-2 and TRBJ2-1, with a tentative D call TRBD2 (5 bases). Trimming took off 0 bases at V and 6 bases at J, with 12 bases between the two ends. The CDR3 has 15 residues. CDR1 is SGHAT, CDR2 FQNNGV, per germline. DNA for the CDR3: TGTGCCAGCAGCTTAGAGGGGAGTCTCCTCAATGAGCAGTTCTTC. Its protein is CASSLEGSLLNEQFF. Looking up the rest from reference TRBV11-2 and TRBJ2-1 gives the full variable domain: EAGVAQSPRYKIIEKRQSVAFWCNPISGHATLYWYQQILGQGPKLLIQFQNNGVVDDSQLPKDRFSAERLKGVDSTLKIQPAKLEDSAVYLCASSLEGSLLNEQFFGPGTRLTVL.

Details on this clonotype: The junction and the germline gene differ at one end; a read error may be behind it. The CDR3 is CASSSLLRMVNSYEQYF. Here the CDR3 DNA reads TGTGCCAGTAGCTCCCTACTGAGGATGGTGAACTCCTACGAGCAGTACTTC. This sequence joins TRBV11-2 and TRBJ2-7, with no clear D. CDR1 is SGHAT and CDR2 is FQNNGV in the germline V gene. The CDR3 is made up of 17 amino acids.

Remarks on this clonotype: A read error may produce the germline difference seen at one junction end. V gene TRBV10-3 combines with J gene TRBJ2-1, with a tentative D call TRBD2 (5 bases). Germline V gives CDR1 ENHRY, CDR2 SYGVKD. This CDR3 region has 14 residues. CDR3 nucleotides: TGTGGCATCAGTCCTACGGTGACCCGGGATGAGCAGTTTTTC. This sequence encodes CGISPTVTRDEQFF.

This clonotype was found many times. A single base separates this from a much larger clone, so it may be a read error. The chain joins TRBV29-1 to TRBJ2-4; 8 bases line up with TRBD1. Germline V gives CDR1 SQVTM, CDR2 ANQGSEA. The CDR3 has 12 amino acids. J was trimmed by 6 bases and V by 4 bases; bases with no gene match: 2. The CDR3 sequence: CSVGTGINIQYF. CDR3 nucleotides: TGCAGCGTTGGGACAGGGATAAACATTCAGTACTTC.